This T cell receptor (beta chain) was identified during a study of cytomegalovirus exposure and HLA in healthy donors. Study-level information: Counted in an early data release were about 86 million unique TCRs from HLA-typed donors. Overall study findings and caveats: Reports indicate that TCR beta sequences accurately predicted the HLA-A and HLA-B alleles of most subjects.

These donors counted as nominally healthy when sampled, but unrecorded immune exposures were likely. The length of the CDR3 is 15 residues. V lost 0 bases, J lost 5 bases, and 15 bases lay in between. The germline V gene encodes CDR1 GTSNPN and CDR2 SVGIG (reference sequence). The study ran its PCR with 60 Vbeta and 13 Jbeta primers. Method: immunoSEQ multiplex PCR; TCRdb's copy keeps in-frame clones and lacks some. This table holds about 110,000 clones, just under 70% found once. Regarding this clone: What it recognizes is unknown.

This chain links TRBV30 with TRBJ2-3; no reliable D call. This clonotype originated in a woman aged 65 to 85 in good health and CMV-seropositive. The specimen was PBMCs. The CDR3 reads CAWSVRWLVLDTQYF. In DNA form, the CDR3 reads TGTGCCTGGAGTGTAAGGTGGCTAGTGTTAGATACGCAGTATTTT. Together with reference TRBV30 and TRBJ2-3, the CDR3 gives the full variable domain: SQTIHQWPATLVQPVGSPLSLECTVEGTSNPNLYWYRQAAGRGLQLLFYSVGIGQISSEVPQNLSASRPQDRQFILSSKKLLLSDSGFYLCAWSVRWLVLDTQYFGPGTRLTVL.